These 23 T cell receptor beta chains came from one sample sequenced in a study of T cell responses to AZD1222 COVID-19 vaccine. Some clones are missing from TCRdb's copy, which holds only in-frame ones; the method was immunoSEQ multiplex PCR. The sample lists more than 50,000 clones, around 90% seen once, with around 4.9% in the top ten. Sequencing was performed on peripheral blood, taken on day 0 of AZD1222 vaccination. Receptors originate from an adult in good health.

This chain connects TRBV28 to TRBJ1-6; TRBD1 is a possible D gene (6 bases). Germline V lookup: CDR1 MDHEN, CDR2 SYDVKM. Trimming removed 2 bases from V and 7 bases from J, with 12 bases in between. The CDR3 is 15 amino acids. The CDR3 DNA follows: TGTGCCAGCAGTTTACCCGGGGGGCAGAATTCACCCCTCCACTTT. Protein: CASSLPGGQNSPLHF.

V is TRBV2 and J is TRBJ2-7; D is undetermined. Trimming left V 3 bases short and J 2 bases short, with 11 bases between. Per the germline V gene, CDR1 is SNHLY and CDR2 is FYNNEI. The CDR3 consists of 14 residues. The CDR3: CASSETTDPYEQYF. For the CDR3, the DNA is TGTGCCAGCAGTGAGACAACGGACCCCTACGAGCAGTACTTC.

This clone was detected only a few times. The genes are TRBV4-1 and TRBJ2-2; D call uncertain. CDR3 length: 12 residues. The germline gives CDR1 MGHRA, CDR2 YSYEKL. V gave up 3 bases and J gave up 2 bases, with 1 base separating them. For the CDR3, the DNA is TGCGCCAGCAGCCATAACACCGGGGAGCTGTTTTTT. Translated, it gives CASSHNTGELFF.

This chain joins TRBV7-8 and TRBJ2-7; D might be TRBD1 or TRBD2, each matching 5 bases. Between the trimmed V and J ends, which lost 1 base and 3 bases, there was a span of 16 bases. This CDR3 has 16 residues. Germline V gives CDR1 SGHVS, CDR2 FQNEAQ. In DNA form, the CDR3 reads TGTGCCAGCAGCTTAGAGCCTCGAGGGGTCCACTACGAGCAGTACTTC. Translating gives CASSLEPRGVHYEQYF.

The chain couples TRBV27 to TRBJ1-2; no firm D call. The germline CDR1 and CDR2 sequences are MNHEY and SMNVEV (reference sequence). Trimming removed 7 bases from V and 2 bases from J, with 14 bases in between. The CDR3 has 14 residues. Here the CDR3 DNA reads TGTGCCAGCAAGCCATGGACTGCCAACTATGGCTACACCTTC. It codes for CASKPWTANYGYTF.

The chain carries TRBV10-1 and TRBJ2-1, with D possibly being TRBD2 (6 bases). V was clipped by 2 bases and J by 4 bases, with 12 bases between them. The CDR3 extends over 15 amino acids. Germline V gene sequence: CDR1 WNHNN, CDR2 SYGVQD (reference sequence). The CDR3 is CASSEGRGTYNEQFF. CDR3 in DNA: TGCGCCAGCAGTGAGGGGCGCGGGACTTACAATGAGCAGTTCTTC.

The CDR3 loop is CASSILDRGPGNTIYF. In DNA, the CDR3 is TGTGCCAGTAGTATCTTGGACAGGGGGCCTGGAAACACCATATATTTT. The chain recombines TRBV19 with TRBJ1-3; TRBD1 aligns across 11 bases. Losses at the gene ends were 3 bases for V and 2 bases for J; bases not matched to a gene: 3. This CDR3 has 16 residues. In germline, CDR1 is LNHDA, CDR2 SQIVND (reference sequence).

The chain joins TRBV12-3 or TRBV12-4 to TRBJ2-1; D is unclear. Trimming took off 6 bases at V and 9 bases at J, with 9 bases between the two ends. CDR3 length: 11 amino acids. The CDR3 coding sequence is TGTGCCAGCAGCCAGAAAGGTGAGCAGTTCTTC. Translating gives CASSQKGEQFF.

The chain links TRBV3-1 (or the pseudogene TRBV3-2) to TRBJ1-1, with TRBD1 as a possible D gene (5 bases). The CDR3 is 15 residues long. Germline CDR1 reads LGHDT; CDR2 reads YNNKEL (reference sequence). Trimming stripped 3 bases from V and 7 bases from J, with 18 bases between. The CDR3 spells CASSQIGTVTREAFF. The CDR3 nucleotides are TGTGCCAGCAGCCAGATAGGGACCGTCACTCGTGAAGCTTTCTTT.

A word on this clone: An end of the junction does not agree with germline; a read error may underlie this. The chain recombines TRBV6-5 with TRBJ2-7, with D unresolved. Germline CDR1 reads MNHEY; CDR2 reads SVGAGI. This CDR3 contains 11 residues. The CDR3 DNA reads TGTGCCAGCAGTCCCTCCAACGAGCAGTACTTC. Protein sequence: CASSPSNEQYF.

The V gene is TRBV10-3, the J gene TRBJ2-6; D is tentatively TRBD1 or TRBD2 (5 bases each). This CDR3 is built from 15 residues. Between the trimmed V and J ends, which lost 8 bases and 0 bases, there was a span of 11 bases. Germline V CDR1 and CDR2: ENHRY, SYGVKD. The CDR3 reads CAIGTGHSGANVLTF. The DNA for the CDR3 is TGTGCCATCGGGACGGGGCACTCTGGGGCCAACGTCCTGACTTTC.

The rearrangement uses TRBV2 and TRBJ1-3; 8 nucleotides match TRBD1. This CDR3 has 14 amino acids. V shed 11 bases, J shed 2 bases, and the junction held 8 bases outside the gene matches. The germline CDR1 and CDR2 sequences are SNHLY and FYNNEI. CDR3 sequence: CAGRQGSAGNTIYF. DNA of the CDR3: TGTGCCGGAAGACAGGGGAGTGCTGGAAACACCATATATTTT.

The chain is built from TRBV5-6 and TRBJ1-1; D gene ambiguous. This CDR3 contains 14 residues. The germline gives CDR1 SGHDT, CDR2 YYEEEE. V lost 6 bases to trimming and J lost 5 bases, with 17 bases between them. Written as DNA, the CDR3 is TGTGCCAGCAACCCGACGACGGGAGGTACTGAAGCTTTCTTT. This encodes CASNPTTGGTEAFF.

The chain couples TRBV7-3 to TRBJ1-5; no reliable D call. Trimming shortened V by 3 bases and J by 4 bases, and 19 bases separated the two germline ends. CDR3 length: 17 amino acids. Germline V gene lookup returns CDR1 SGHTA and CDR2 FQGTGA. CDR3 protein: CASSFRRWSWLNQPQHF. The CDR3 region has the DNA TGTGCCAGCAGCTTTAGGCGGTGGTCCTGGTTAAATCAGCCCCAGCATTTT.

The V call is TRBV7-3, the J call TRBJ2-5; a possible D gene is TRBD1 (6 bases). Trimming took off 4 bases at V and 2 bases at J, with 17 bases between the two ends. The CDR3 has 16 amino acids. Looked up from germline, CDR1 is SGHTA and CDR2 is FQGTGA. In nucleotides, the CDR3 is TGTGCCAGCAGCTCCGGGCTGGGAACAGGGCAAGAGACCCAGTACTTC. This gives the protein CASSSGLGTGQETQYF. Full variable domain (missing parts from reference TRBV7-3 and TRBJ2-5): GAGVSQTPSNKVTEKGKYVELRCDPISGHTALYWYRQSLGQGPEFLIYFQGTGAADDSGLPNDRFFAVRPEGSVSTLKIQRTERGDSAVYLCASSSGLGTGQETQYFGPGTRLLVL.

The chain joins TRBV6-5 to TRBJ1-2; 7 bases fit TRBD1. V lost 6 bases to trimming and J lost 5 bases; unmatched junction nucleotides: 12. The CDR3 contains 15 residues. Looked up from germline, CDR1 is MNHEY and CDR2 is SVGAGI. The CDR3 here is CASRPRPDRAYGYTF. The CDR3 DNA is TGTGCCAGCAGACCTCGCCCCGACAGGGCTTATGGCTACACCTTC.

J is TRBJ1-1 and V is TRBV11-2; TRBD1 is a possible D gene (5 bases). CDR1 is SGHAT and CDR2 is FQNNGV in the germline V gene. CDR3 length: 14 amino acids. Trimming pared 0 bases from V and 5 bases from J, leaving 10 bases between. The CDR3 coding sequence is TGTGCCAGCAGCTTAGATACCAGGGATACTGAAGCTTTCTTT. Protein sequence: CASSLDTRDTEAFF.

The V gene is TRBV2, the J gene TRBJ2-5, with a possible D match to TRBD1 (5 bases). This CDR3 has 12 residues. CDR1 is SNHLY, CDR2 FYNNEI, per germline. Trimming shortened V by 8 bases and J by 5 bases, and 12 bases separated the two germline ends. The CDR3 loop is CASCRVGETQYF. CDR3 sequence (DNA): TGTGCCAGCTGCAGGGTGGGGGAGACCCAGTACTTC.

The chain is built from TRBV5-8 and TRBJ2-3, with 10 bases lining up with TRBD2. This CDR3 spans 18 amino acids. Germline-derived CDR1 and CDR2 are SGHTS and YDEGEE. V lost 1 base to trimming and J lost 0 bases; unmatched junction nucleotides: 8. As DNA, the CDR3 is TGTGCCAGCAGCTTGCGGCTAGCGGGGGTCACTAGCACAGATACGCAGTATTTT. It encodes CASSLRLAGVTSTDTQYF.

J is TRBJ2-1 and V is TRBV7-8, with TRBD1 as a possible D gene (5 bases). The CDR3 has 14 residues. The V end was cut by 1 base, the J end by 4 bases, with 8 bases between. Per the germline V gene, CDR1 is SGHVS and CDR2 is FQNEAQ. CDR3 nucleotides: TGTGCCAGCAGCTTAGGGGGCGTTTACAATGAGCAGTTCTTC. Translating it yields CASSLGGVYNEQFF. Looking up the rest from reference TRBV7-8 and TRBJ2-1 gives the full variable domain: GAGVSQSPRYKVAKRGQDVALRCDPISGHVSLFWYQQALGQGPEFLTYFQNEAQLDKSGLPSDRFFAERPEGSVSTLKIQRTQQEDSAVYLCASSLGGVYNEQFFGPGTRLTVL.

The chain combines TRBV7-8 with TRBJ2-7; the match to TRBD2 covers 8 bases. CDR1 is SGHVS and CDR2 is FQNEAQ in the germline V gene. With 5 bases clipped from V and 7 bases from J, the junction kept 19 bases outside the gene matches. The CDR3 has 17 amino acids. The CDR3 sequence is CASSETPVAAGDREQYF. The DNA for the CDR3 is TGTGCCAGCAGCGAGACCCCTGTGGCAGCGGGGGATCGTGAGCAGTACTTC.

This clone was seen a single time. The gene calls are TRBV9 and TRBJ2-3, with 15 bases lining up with TRBD2. Germline V gives CDR1 SGDLS, CDR2 YYNGEE. The length of the CDR3 is 17 residues. V gave up 4 bases and J gave up 4 bases; unmatched junction bases: 7. Here the CDR3 reads CASSSPGLAGGPDTQYF. The DNA for the CDR3 is TGTGCCAGCAGCTCTCCAGGACTAGCGGGGGGGCCAGATACGCAGTATTTT.

V usage is TRBV5-6 and J usage is TRBJ1-2; 7 bases are a match to TRBD1. Germline V gene sequence: CDR1 SGHDT, CDR2 YYEEEE. CDR3 size: 15 residues. V dropped 2 bases and J dropped 3; count of bases not matched to a gene: 7. CDR3 amino acids: CASSFDRALYYGYTF. CDR3 DNA: TGTGCCAGCAGCTTCGACAGGGCTCTCTACTATGGCTACACCTTC.